The 17 T cell receptor beta chains below were found in one sample sequenced in a study of response to subunit inactivated influenza vaccine. MiXCR was run by TCRdb on the RT-PCR reads, yielding one entry per CDR3 protein. Among some 600,000 distinct CDR3 sequences listed, about 15% were seen once. This specimen consisted of PBMCs from blood, obtained around 15 days before vaccination. The source is a man in his fifties who received an inactivated influenza vaccine.

The rearrangement uses TRBV20-1 and TRBJ2-6; D is unresolved. V was cut by 5 bases and J by 0 bases, with 8 bases left in between. The V gene's germline CDR1 is DFQATT and CDR2 SNEGSKA (reference sequence). This CDR3 has 14 amino acids. The CDR3 DNA follows: TGCAGTGCTCCGCAGTTCTCTGGGGCCAACGTCCTGACTTTC. It yields the protein CSAPQFSGANVLTF.

The chain is built from TRBV6-5 and TRBJ2-1; TRBD2 matches 11 bases. CDR3 length equals 17 residues. With V trimmed by 0 bases and J by 4 bases, 5 bases remained unmatched. The V gene's germline CDR1 is MNHEY and CDR2 SVGAGI. CDR3 residues: CASSYSPSGGIYNEQFF. In DNA, the CDR3 is TGTGCCAGCAGTTACTCTCCTAGCGGGGGGATATACAATGAGCAGTTCTTC.

CDR3 in amino acids: CASSQVYTAYEQYF. The CDR3 coding sequence is TGTGCCAGCAGCCAAGTGTACACTGCCTACGAGCAGTACTTC. The V and J genes are TRBV14 and TRBJ2-7; D not certain. V lost 1 base and J 2 bases, leaving 9 bases between the germline ends. CDR1 and CDR2 (germline): SGHDN, FVKESK. The CDR3 is 14 amino acids. The whole variable domain, remainder taken from reference TRBV14 and TRBJ2-7, is EAGVTQFPSHSVIEKGQTVTLRCDPISGHDNLYWYRRVMGKEIKFLLHFVKESKQDESGMPNNRFLAERTGGTYSTLKVQPAELEDSGVYFCASSQVYTAYEQYFGPGTRLTVT.

The V gene is TRBV18, the J gene TRBJ2-7; TRBD1 aligns across 9 bases. Germline V CDR1 and CDR2: KGHSH, LQKENI. The trim removed 5 bases at V and 5 bases at J, leaving 7 bases unmatched. This CDR3 is 14 amino acids long. The CDR3 DNA is TGTGCCAGCTCAGTCCGACAGGGGGGGGACGAGCAGTACTTC. It is translated as CASSVRQGGDEQYF.

This clonotype came up a few times. The chain combines TRBV29-1 with TRBJ1-1; D is unresolved. This CDR3 spans 14 amino acids. Germline assignment: CDR1 SQVTM and CDR2 ANQGSEA. The ends were cut back, 4 bases at V and 5 bases at J, with 17 bases in the middle. Here the CDR3 DNA reads TGCAGCGTTGGATATTTAAGGGCGGGAACTGAAGCTTTCTTT. Its translation is CSVGYLRAGTEAFF.

Only a few counts were recorded for this clonotype. CDR3 DNA sequence: TGCGCCAGCAGCCAGCAGGCGGAGCGGAACGAGCAGTACTTC. Amino acid sequence: CASSQQAERNEQYF. The rearrangement joins TRBV4-3 to TRBJ2-7, with a weak D call TRBD2 (5 bases). Deletions cut 3 bases from V and 5 bases from J, with 14 bases between. Germline values: CDR1 LGHNA, CDR2 YSLEER. The CDR3 spans 14 residues.

The chain is built from TRBV4-2 and TRBJ2-7; 10 bases are shared with TRBD2. With V trimmed by 5 bases and J by 5 bases, 9 bases remained unmatched. The CDR3 consists of 15 residues. Germline CDR1 and CDR2: LGHNA and YNFKEQ. The CDR3 here is CASSRVMGTSDEQYF. CDR3 in DNA: TGTGCCAGCAGCAGGGTCATGGGGACTAGCGACGAGCAGTACTTC.

The chain is built from TRBV5-1 and TRBJ2-5; TRBD1 aligns across 8 bases. CDR1 is SGHRS and CDR2 is YFSETQ in the germline V gene. This CDR3 is 16 amino acids long. Trimming at V came to 6 bases and at J to 4 bases, leaving 14 bases not matched to a gene. The CDR3 DNA follows: TGCGCCAGCACGAGAAGGACAGGGACGAGGACAGAGACCCAGTACTTC. Translation: CASTRRTGTRTETQYF.

The chain combines TRBV7-2 with TRBJ1-3, with D possibly matching TRBD1 (5 bases). The CDR3 totals 14 residues. V lost 2 bases, J lost 3 bases, and 8 bases lay in between. The germline gives CDR1 SGHTA, CDR2 FQGNSA. The CDR3 DNA reads TGTGCCAGCAGCTTATCAGGGCTTGGAAACACCATATATTTT. Its translation: CASSLSGLGNTIYF.

This clonotype was seen ten or more times. V and J are TRBV5-1 and TRBJ1-2; 7 nucleotides line up with TRBD1. This CDR3 spans 14 amino acids. The V gene's germline CDR1 is SGHRS and CDR2 YFSETQ. J gave up 8 bases and V 0 bases, and 7 bases lay outside the gene matches. The CDR3 bases are TGCGCCAGCAGCTTGGCGGAGACAGGGAGAGGCTACACCTTC. This codes for CASSLAETGRGYTF.

The CDR3 nucleotides are TGTGCCAGCAGTTACATGACGGACCCACCCTACAATGAGCAGTTCTTC. Residues: CASSYMTDPPYNEQFF. The chain carries TRBV6-5 and TRBJ2-1; D is ambiguous. The V gene lost 2 bases and the J gene lost 2 bases, with 13 bases spanning the gap. The CDR3 is 16 residues long. Germline loops: CDR1 MNHEY, CDR2 SVGAGI.

In this sample, this clonotype turned up a few times. The CDR3 sequence: CASSQSGINNEQFF. The CDR3 region has the DNA TGCGCCAGCAGCCAATCCGGGATCAACAATGAGCAGTTCTTC. The gene calls are TRBV4-3 and TRBJ2-1; D is perhaps TRBD2 (5 bases). This CDR3 spans 14 amino acids. The V end lost 2 bases, the J end lost 5 bases, and 10 bases lay between the germline ends. Germline values: CDR1 LGHNA, CDR2 YSLEER.

This clonotype was observed many times. This chain joins TRBV11-2 and TRBJ2-1, with 11 bases that match TRBD2. V was clipped by 5 bases and J by 8 bases; unmatched bases: 8. This CDR3 region has 15 residues. Per germline, CDR1 SGHAT and CDR2 FQNNGV. CDR3 bases: TGTGCCAGCAGCCTCGGGACTAGCGGATGGTATGAGCAGTTCTTC. This translates into CASSLGTSGWYEQFF.

This clonotype has just a few counts. The chain joins TRBV6-2 or TRBV6-3 to TRBJ2-2; TRBD2 is a possible D gene (5 bases). Germline V CDR1 and CDR2: MNHEY, SVGEGT. V was clipped by 9 bases and J by 4 bases, with 24 bases between them. The CDR3 is 17 residues long. CDR3 loop: CASRTGNVDFSTGELFF. In DNA form, the CDR3 reads TGTGCCAGTAGGACTGGCAACGTGGATTTTAGCACCGGGGAGCTGTTTTTT.

This clonotype was observed a few times. This chain joins TRBV20-1 and TRBJ2-7; TRBD2 might be the D (6 bases). V lost 2 bases to trimming and J lost 2 bases, with 13 bases between them. Germline values: CDR1 DFQATT, CDR2 SNEGSKA (reference sequence). This CDR3 is 14 amino acids long. CDR3: CSARLPGEPYEQYF. The DNA for the CDR3 is TGCAGTGCTAGACTTCCGGGAGAGCCCTACGAGCAGTACTTC.

This chain links TRBV11-2 with TRBJ2-7; D tentatively reads TRBD1 or TRBD2 (5 bases each). The CDR3 extends over 13 amino acids. The V gene's germline CDR1 is SGHAT and CDR2 FQNNGV. V was pared by 10 bases and J by 3 bases, with 16 bases between. The CDR3: CATEGQGSYEQYF. The DNA of the CDR3 is TGTGCCACCGAGGGGCAGGGAAGCTACGAGCAGTACTTC.

This clonotype was recorded a few times. The V gene is TRBV12-3 or TRBV12-4, the J gene TRBJ1-3; 10 positions agree with TRBD1. After removal of 4 bases from V and 9 bases from J, the junction contained 6 bases not matched to a gene. CDR3 size: 14 residues. CDR3 nucleotide sequence: TGTGCCAGCAGTTCCCTCAGGACAGGGGGCACCATATATTTT. This sequence encodes CASSSLRTGGTIYF.